This TCR beta chain comes out of a study of beta chain features in type 1 diabetes. Overall study context: Across all samples, over 85 million sorted cells were examined. Overall study findings and caveats: Shortening of TCRB CDR3s, moderate but significant, appeared in all four CD4+ subsets of Type 1 diabetes patients. More deletions and fewer insertions at VDJ junctions were found in patients with type 1 diabetes.

The J segment lost 2 bases and the V segment lost 7 bases, leaving 4 bases of the junction unmatched. Germline CDR1 is SQVTM and CDR2 is ANQGSEA. The CDR3 extends over 12 amino acids. A remark on this clone: What it binds is unknown. Other DNA sequences in the sample encode the same CDR3.

Every bit of the isolated RNA underwent reverse transcription, so sequencing read expressed TCRB transcripts. The data were produced by immunoSEQ multiplex PCR, yet TCRdb's version contains in-frame clones alone and is incomplete. The data show hundreds of thousands of clones, over 10% seen once. Sort purity for all populations was recorded as exceeding 98%. J is TRBJ1-2 and V is TRBV29-1, with TRBD1 matching 7 bases. The source material was naive CD4+ T cells from blood. This receptor was taken from a man between 18 and 35 years old with type 1 diabetes. The CDR3 protein is CSAGTVNYGYTF. In DNA, the CDR3 is TGCAGCGCCGGGACAGTCAACTATGGCTACACCTTC.